The clone carrying this T cell receptor beta chain was counted only a few times. Antigen specificity is unknown. This specimen belongs to a study of beta chain features in type 1 diabetes. About the study: Sorted cells numbering over 95,000,000 were examined across all samples.

The study's findings and limits: The study found fewer insertions and more deletions at VDJ junctions in type 1 diabetes patients.

Expressed TCRB transcripts were sequenced after all isolated RNA was converted to cDNA. Clones were read by immunoSEQ multiplex PCR, and TCRdb kept only the in-frame ones, dropping some. In the table there are 430,000 or so clones, approximately 10% of which are singletons. V shed 1 base and J shed 7 bases, with 14 bases lying between them. CDR3 length: 14 amino acids. The germline V gene encodes CDR1 SGHTA and CDR2 FQGNSA. The sequenced sample was naive CD4+ T cells from blood. The J gene is TRBJ2-7, the V gene TRBV7-2; the D is unclear. This clonotype was obtained from a woman aged 18-30 years in good health. CDR3 nucleotides: TGTGCCAGCAGCTTAGGAGGTTTTCCGGGTGAGCAGTACTTC. Its protein is CASSLGGFPGEQYF.